The 10 T cell receptor beta chains listed next were all sequenced from one sample in a study of T-cell memory formation after mild COVID-19 (dated by TCRdb to the early 2020s). The method was 5' RACE. Sequencing used an Illumina NovaSeq 6000. The public reads were reprocessed in TCRdb via fastp at Q25 and MiXCR, keeping in-frame beta chains. Every distinct CDR3 protein forms one entry, paired with its most common genes and DNA. Recorded for this sample are 300,000 or so distinct CDR3 sequences; less than 20% of them occurred a single time. The ten largest clones capture more than 20% of the sample. Sequencing used PBMCs or a T cell subset sorted from them (not recorded which). The source is a young man who had mild COVID-19 (a few samples of this study predate the infection). The sample titles of this study are shuffled in the database, so cell type and time point are left out; the donor was told from shared clones.

CDR3 DNA: TGTGCCAGCAGGGAGGGGGCGAGGGAAAAACTGTTTTTT. Protein product: CASREGAREKLFF. The chain uses TRBV6-1 and TRBJ1-4; 7 bases are shared with TRBD1. Germline CDR1 MNHNS, CDR2 SASEGT. V shed 6 bases, J shed 8 bases, and the junction held 6 bases outside the gene matches. The length of the CDR3 is 13 residues.

The V and J genes are TRBV5-1 and TRBJ2-3; no clear D gene. Looked up from germline, CDR1 is SGHRS and CDR2 is YFSETQ. The ends were cut back, 4 bases at V and 2 bases at J, with 11 bases in the middle. This CDR3 has 14 residues. In nucleotides, the CDR3 is TGCGCCAGCAGCCCAGAAACTCACACAGATACGCAGTATTTT. Its translation: CASSPETHTDTQYF.

This sequence joins TRBV5-1 and TRBJ1-1; weak D call: TRBD1 (5 bases). Per the germline V gene, CDR1 is SGHRS and CDR2 is YFSETQ. The CDR3 covers 14 residues. Deletions cut 2 bases from V and 0 bases from J, with 8 bases between. CDR3 sequence: CASSFGGVNTEAFF. CDR3 nucleotide sequence: TGCGCCAGCAGCTTCGGAGGGGTGAACACTGAAGCTTTCTTT.

This clonotype was picked up a small number of times. The chain couples TRBV6-5 to TRBJ2-3, with 12 bases matching TRBD2. CDR3 length equals 18 residues. The V gene's germline CDR1 is MNHEY and CDR2 SVGAGI. J lost 0 bases, V lost 4 bases, and 8 bases had no gene match. The CDR3 region has the DNA TGTGCCAGCAGTTCGACTAGCGGGGGCGCCTCTAGCACAGATACGCAGTATTTT. It encodes CASSSTSGGASSTDTQYF.

The chain joins TRBV6-6 to TRBJ1-2; TRBD1 is a possible D gene (5 bases). The germline V gene encodes CDR1 MNHNY and CDR2 SVGAGI (reference sequence). The CDR3 extends over 11 amino acids. V was clipped by 7 bases and J by 7 bases, with 10 bases between them. The DNA for the CDR3 is TGTGCCAGCAAGTCGGGGGGTGGCTACACCTTC. It codes for CASKSGGGYTF.

This clonotype was counted many times. The gene calls are TRBV4-1 and TRBJ1-1, with D possibly TRBD1 on 5 matching bases. Trimming cost V 0 bases and J 4 bases, with 12 bases left between them. The germline gives CDR1 MGHRA, CDR2 YSYEKL. This CDR3 spans 15 amino acids. CDR3 region: CASSQEGTLGTEAFF. Here the CDR3 DNA reads TGCGCCAGCAGCCAAGAGGGGACCTTGGGCACTGAAGCTTTCTTT.

This clonotype turned up a few times. The rearrangement uses TRBV6-2 or TRBV6-3 and TRBJ2-7; 7 nucleotides line up with TRBD1. V shed 5 bases and J 1 base; nucleotides not matched to a gene: 5. Germline values: CDR1 MNHEY, CDR2 SVGEGT. The CDR3 has 14 residues. The CDR3 bases are TGTGCCAGCAGTGAACCGGGACAGTCCTACGAGCAGTACTTC. Encoded protein: CASSEPGQSYEQYF.

This clonotype occurred a few times. The chain links TRBV27 to TRBJ1-1; D is unresolved. The CDR3 is 15 residues long. Germline V lookup: CDR1 MNHEY, CDR2 SMNVEV (reference sequence). The V gene lost 4 bases and the J gene lost 5 bases, with 17 bases spanning the gap. DNA for the CDR3: TGTGCCAGCAGTTCTTGGAGGGCCCCTTGGACTGAAGCTTTCTTT. Encoded protein: CASSSWRAPWTEAFF.

There are many counts of this clonotype. V usage is TRBV7-9 and J usage is TRBJ2-7; 9 nucleotides align to TRBD2. Germline V gene data show CDR1 as SEHNR and CDR2 as FQNEAQ (reference sequence). The CDR3 sequence is 15 residues long. The J segment lost 2 bases and the V segment lost 5 bases, leaving 7 bases of the junction unmatched. The CDR3 nucleotides read TGTGCCAGCAGCCCTCCTAGCGGGGTAGCCTACGAGCAGTACTTC. Protein: CASSPPSGVAYEQYF.

The chain couples TRBV6-5 to TRBJ1-6, with TRBD1 as a possible D gene (5 bases). The CDR3 contains 15 residues. CDR1 and CDR2 from the germline V gene are MNHEY and SVGAGI. Trimming pared 3 bases from V and 11 bases from J, leaving 17 bases between. The DNA of the CDR3 is TGTGCCAGCAGTTATTGGGAGCGGGGGGAGGCACCCCTCCACTTT. It is translated as CASSYWERGEAPLHF.